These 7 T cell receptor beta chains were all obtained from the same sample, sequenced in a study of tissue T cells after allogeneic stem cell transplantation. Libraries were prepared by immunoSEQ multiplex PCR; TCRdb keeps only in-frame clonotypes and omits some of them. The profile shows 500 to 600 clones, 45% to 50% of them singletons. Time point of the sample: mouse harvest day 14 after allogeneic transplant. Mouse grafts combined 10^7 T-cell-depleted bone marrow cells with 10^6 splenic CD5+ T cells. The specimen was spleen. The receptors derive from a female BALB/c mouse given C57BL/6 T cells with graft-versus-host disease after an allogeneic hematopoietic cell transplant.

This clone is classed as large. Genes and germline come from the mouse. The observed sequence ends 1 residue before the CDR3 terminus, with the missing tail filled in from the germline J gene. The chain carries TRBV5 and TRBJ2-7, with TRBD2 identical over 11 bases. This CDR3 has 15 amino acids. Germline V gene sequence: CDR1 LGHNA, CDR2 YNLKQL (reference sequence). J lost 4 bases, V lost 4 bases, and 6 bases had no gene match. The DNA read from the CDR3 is TGTGCCAGCAGCCCCGGACTGGGGGGCGGTTATGAACAGTAC. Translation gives CASSPGLGGGYEQY. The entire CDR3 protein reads CASSPGLGGGYEQYF.

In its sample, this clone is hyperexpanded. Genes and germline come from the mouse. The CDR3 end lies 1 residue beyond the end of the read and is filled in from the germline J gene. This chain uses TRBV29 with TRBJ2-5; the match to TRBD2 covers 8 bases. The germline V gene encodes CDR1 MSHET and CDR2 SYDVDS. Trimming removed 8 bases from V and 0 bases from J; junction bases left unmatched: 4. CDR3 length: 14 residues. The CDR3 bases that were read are TGTGCTAGCGCTGGGGGGATTAACCAAGACACCCAGTAC. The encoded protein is CASAGGINQDTQY. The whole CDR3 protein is CASAGGINQDTQYF.

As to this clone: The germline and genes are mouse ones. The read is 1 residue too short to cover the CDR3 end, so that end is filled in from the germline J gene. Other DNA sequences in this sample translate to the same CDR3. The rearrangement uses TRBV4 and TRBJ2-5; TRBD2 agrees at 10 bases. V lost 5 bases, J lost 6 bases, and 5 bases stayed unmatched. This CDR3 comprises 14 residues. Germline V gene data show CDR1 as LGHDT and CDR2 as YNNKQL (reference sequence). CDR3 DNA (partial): TGTGCCAGCAGCATCGACTGGGGGGAGGACACCCAGTAC. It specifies CASSIDWGEDTQY. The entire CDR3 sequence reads CASSIDWGEDTQYF.

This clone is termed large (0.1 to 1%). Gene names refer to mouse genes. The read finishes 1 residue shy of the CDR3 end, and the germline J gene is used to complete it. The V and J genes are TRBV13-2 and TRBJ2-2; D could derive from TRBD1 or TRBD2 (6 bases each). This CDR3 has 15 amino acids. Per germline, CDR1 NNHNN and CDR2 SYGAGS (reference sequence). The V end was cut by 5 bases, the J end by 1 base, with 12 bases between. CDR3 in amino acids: CASGGRGENTGQLYF. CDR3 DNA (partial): TGTGCCAGCGGGGGGAGGGGGGAAAACACCGGGCAGCTCTAC.

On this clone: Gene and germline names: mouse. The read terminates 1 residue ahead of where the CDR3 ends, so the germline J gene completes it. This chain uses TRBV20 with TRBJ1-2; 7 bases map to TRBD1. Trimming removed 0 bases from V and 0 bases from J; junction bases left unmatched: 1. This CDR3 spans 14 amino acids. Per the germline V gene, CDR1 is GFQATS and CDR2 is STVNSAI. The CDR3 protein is CGARDTGANSDYTF. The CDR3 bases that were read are TGTGGTGCTAGGGATACAGGGGCAAACTCCGACTACACC.

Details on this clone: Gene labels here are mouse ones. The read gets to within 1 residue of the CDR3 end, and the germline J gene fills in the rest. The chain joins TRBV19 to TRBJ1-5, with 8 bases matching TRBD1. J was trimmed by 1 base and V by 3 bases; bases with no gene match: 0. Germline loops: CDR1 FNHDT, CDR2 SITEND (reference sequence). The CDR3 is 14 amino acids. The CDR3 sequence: CASSRQGNNQAPLF. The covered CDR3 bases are TGTGCCAGCAGTAGACAGGGGAACAACCAGGCTCCGCTT.

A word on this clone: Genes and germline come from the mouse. The CDR3 spells CASRTGGDTEVFF. The CDR3 bases that were read are TGTGCCAGCAGGACAGGGGGCGACACAGAAGTCTTC. The J gene is TRBJ1-1, the V gene TRBV13-1, with 10 positions matching TRBD1. The CDR3 end is not reached by the read, which stops 1 residue before it; the germline J gene fills it in. After removal of 5 bases from V and 3 bases from J, the junction contained 1 base not matched to a gene. CDR3 length equals 13 residues. The germline gives CDR1 NSHNY, CDR2 SYGAGN.